This TCR beta chain was profiled in a study of shared clonotypes between healthy human individuals. Per the original data handling: ImmunoSEQ only sent back junction sequences with no quality scores, so filtering was done differently. The data were produced by immunoSEQ multiplex PCR, yet TCRdb's version contains in-frame clones alone and is incomplete. The V and J calls and clone size are taken from that table; D and trimming were inferred from the DNA. The profile covers 2 million to 2.5 million clones, with approximately 93% appearing a single time and under 0.45% taken by the ten largest. The source is a man between 18 and 35 years old in good health. Some clones in this sample may be carry-over from other donors' samples. Input material: naive CD4+ T cells from PBMCs. Subset described: CD45RA+ positively selected.

The CDR3 spells CASSRFSGQGAHEQYF. The CDR3 bases are TGTGCCAGCTCACGCTTTTCAGGACAGGGGGCCCACGAGCAGTACTTC. V is TRBV18 and J is TRBJ2-7, with 11 bases lining up with TRBD1. With V trimmed by 4 bases and J by 5 bases, 10 bases remained unmatched. This CDR3 comprises 16 residues. The germline CDR1 and CDR2 sequences are KGHSH and LQKENI. Full variable domain (rest looked up from reference TRBV18 and TRBJ2-7): NAGVMQNPRHLVRRRGQEARLRCSPMKGHSHVYWYRQLPEEGLKFMVYLQKENIIDESGMPKERFSAEFPKEGPSILRIQQVVRGDSAAYFCASSRFSGQGAHEQYFGPGTRLTVT.